A selection of T cell receptor beta chains follows, all from one sample in a study of chemoradiotherapy in HPV16-positive cancers. TCRdb keeps only in-frame clones here, not all; method: immunoSEQ multiplex PCR. The table includes approximately 980 clones, 94% detected once. Sequenced here: tumor tissue, sampled from a patient who underwent chemoradiotherapy. These receptors came from a human donor with HPV-associated anogenital cancer. Each CDR3 is given with its conserved first and last residue. The D gene is left open where the match is weak. For some rows the clone size is stated as once, few or many, or as a class when expanded; others skip it.

clone_size: once
d_call: TRBD1
j_call: TRBJ1-1
v_call: TRBV18
cdr3_aa: CASSRQGTDTEAFF
cdr3_nt: TGTGCCAGCTCACGACAGGGGACAGACACTGAAGCTTTCTTT

clone_size: .
d_call: .
j_call: TRBJ1-1
v_call: TRBV19
cdr3_aa: CASSNKGTEAFF
cdr3_nt: TGTGCCAGTAGTAACAAAGGTACTGAAGCTTTCTTT

clone_size: once
d_call: .
j_call: TRBJ1-1
v_call: TRBV7-6
cdr3_aa: CASSSQATNTEAFF
cdr3_nt: TGTGCCAGCAGCTCTCAGGCTACGAACACTGAAGCTTTCTTT

clone_size: .
d_call: TRBD2
j_call: TRBJ2-1
v_call: TRBV29-1
cdr3_aa: CSVGRAGGLGNEQFF
cdr3_nt: TGCAGCGTTGGACGAGCGGGGGGGCTCGGCAATGAGCAGTTCTTC

clone_size: .
d_call: .
j_call: TRBJ1-3
v_call: TRBV21-1
cdr3_aa: CASSPNAGTGSIGRNTIYF
cdr3_nt: TGTGCCAGCAGCCCGAATGCGGGGACAGGCTCTATAGGGAGAAACACCATATATTTT

clone_size: once
d_call: .
j_call: TRBJ1-4
v_call: TRBV25-1
cdr3_aa: CASSELGGPTNEKLFF
cdr3_nt: TGTGCCAGCAGTGAGCTTGGGGGCCCGACTAATGAAAAACTGTTTTTT

clone_size: few
d_call: .
j_call: TRBJ2-7
v_call: TRBV28
cdr3_aa: CASSSSTPYEQYF
cdr3_nt: TGTGCCAGCAGTTCTTCTACACCCTACGAGCAGTACTTC

clone_size: .
d_call: .
j_call: TRBJ2-3
v_call: TRBV7-3
cdr3_aa: CASSLDPQDTQYF
cdr3_nt: TGTGCCAGCAGCTTGGACCCCCAGGATACGCAGTATTTT

clone_size: .
d_call: TRBD2
j_call: TRBJ2-2
v_call: TRBV29-1
cdr3_aa: CSVANPLTSGGGTGELFF
cdr3_nt: TGCAGCGTTGCCAACCCTCTCACTAGCGGGGGGGGAACCGGGGAGCTGTTTTTT

clone_size: .
d_call: .
j_call: TRBJ2-1
v_call: TRBV30
cdr3_aa: CAWSADVRMEQFF
cdr3_nt: TGTGCCTGGAGTGCTGACGTTCGAATGGAGCAGTTCTTC

clone_size: .
d_call: TRBD1
j_call: TRBJ2-5
v_call: TRBV9
cdr3_aa: CASSNRGVRETQYF
cdr3_nt: TGTGCCAGCAGCAACAGGGGGGTGCGGGAGACCCAGTACTTC

clone_size: .
d_call: TRBD1
j_call: TRBJ1-6
v_call: TRBV2
cdr3_aa: CASRALTPGGNSPLHF
cdr3_nt: TGTGCCAGCAGGGCTCTGACCCCAGGGGGGAATTCACCCCTCCACTTT

clone_size: .
d_call: .
j_call: TRBJ2-7
v_call: TRBV5-1
cdr3_aa: CASSGVGGEQYF
cdr3_nt: TGCGCCAGCAGCGGGGTGGGCGGCGAGCAGTACTTC

clone_size: .
d_call: TRBD2
j_call: TRBJ2-3
v_call: TRBV6-4
cdr3_aa: CASTTTSGGTDTQYF
cdr3_nt: TGTGCCAGCACCACAACTAGCGGGGGGACGGATACGCAGTATTTT

clone_size: few
d_call: .
j_call: TRBJ2-7
v_call: TRBV15
cdr3_aa: CATSATTGWEQYF
cdr3_nt: TGTGCCACCAGCGCTACGACAGGTTGGGAGCAGTACTTC

clone_size: .
d_call: TRBD2
j_call: TRBJ2-1
v_call: TRBV7-9
cdr3_aa: CASSLDQGWTSGAYNEQFF
cdr3_nt: TGTGCCAGCAGCTTAGATCAGGGATGGACTAGCGGGGCCTACAATGAGCAGTTCTTC

clone_size: .
d_call: TRBD1
j_call: TRBJ1-1
v_call: TRBV5-6
cdr3_aa: CASSLQFRQGARLGEAFF
cdr3_nt: TGTGCCAGCAGCTTGCAATTCCGGCAGGGGGCCAGATTGGGTGAAGCTTTCTTT

clone_size: .
d_call: .
j_call: TRBJ2-3
v_call: TRBV4-2
cdr3_aa: CASSQGTSADTQYF
cdr3_nt: TGTGCCAGCAGCCAAGGGACATCCGCAGATACGCAGTATTTT